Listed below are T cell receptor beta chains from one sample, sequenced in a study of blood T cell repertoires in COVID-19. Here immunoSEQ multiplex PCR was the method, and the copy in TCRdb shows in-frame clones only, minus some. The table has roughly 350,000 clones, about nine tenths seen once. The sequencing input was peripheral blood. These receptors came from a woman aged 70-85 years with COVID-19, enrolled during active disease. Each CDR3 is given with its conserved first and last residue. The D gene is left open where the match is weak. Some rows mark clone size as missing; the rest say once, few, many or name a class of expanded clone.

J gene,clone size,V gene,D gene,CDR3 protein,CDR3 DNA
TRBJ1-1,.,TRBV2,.,CASSADSWNTEAFF,TGTGCCAGCAGTGCGGACAGTTGGAACACTGAAGCTTTCTTT
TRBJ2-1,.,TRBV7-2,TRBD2,CASSSLAGPDNEQFF,TGTGCCAGCAGCTCACTAGCGGGACCCGACAATGAGCAGTTCTTC
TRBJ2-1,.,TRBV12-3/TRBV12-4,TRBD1,CASSWDRADEQFF,TGTGCCAGCAGTTGGGACAGGGCCGATGAGCAGTTCTTC
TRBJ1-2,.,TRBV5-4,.,CASSTDMNYGYTF,TGTGCCAGCAGCACGGACATGAACTATGGCTACACCTTC
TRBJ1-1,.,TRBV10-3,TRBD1,CATARQGATEAFF,TGTGCCACCGCGCGCCAGGGGGCGACTGAAGCTTTCTTT
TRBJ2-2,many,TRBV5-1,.,CASSLVGGGELFF,TGCGCCAGCAGCTTGGTGGGGGGCGGGGAGCTGTTTTTT
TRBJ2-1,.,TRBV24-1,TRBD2,CATTPGLDDNEQFF,TGTGCCACCACGCCGGGACTAGATGATAATGAGCAGTTCTTC
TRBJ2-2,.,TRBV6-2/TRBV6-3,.,CASSSTGIPGELFF,TGTGCCAGCAGTTCTACAGGGATTCCCGGGGAGCTGTTTTTT
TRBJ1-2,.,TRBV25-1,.,CASSEGVDINYGYTF,TGTGCCAGCAGTGAGGGAGTAGACATTAACTATGGCTACACCTTC
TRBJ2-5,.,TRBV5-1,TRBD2,CASSPRLAGEETQYF,TGCGCCAGCAGCCCGCGGCTAGCGGGGGAGGAGACCCAGTACTTC
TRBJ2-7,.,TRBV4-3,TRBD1,CASSKAWTGGYEQYF,TGCGCCAGCAGCAAAGCCTGGACAGGGGGGTACGAGCAGTACTTC
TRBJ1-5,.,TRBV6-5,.,CASSLSRGQPQHF,TGTGCCAGCAGTCTCTCCCGGGGGCAGCCCCAGCATTTT
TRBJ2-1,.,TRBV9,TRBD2,CASSVGSSGGASYNEQFF,TGTGCCAGCAGCGTCGGATCCAGCGGGGGGGCCTCCTACAATGAGCAGTTCTTC
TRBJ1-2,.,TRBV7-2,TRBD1,CASSYGQGLSYGYTF,TGTGCCAGCAGCTACGGACAGGGTTTGTCATATGGCTACACCTTC
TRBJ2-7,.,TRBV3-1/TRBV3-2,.,CASGRGPYEQYF,TGTGCCAGTGGGCGGGGGCCCTACGAGCAGTACTTC
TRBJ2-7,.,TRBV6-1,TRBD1,CASSEVDRGVRYEQYF,TGTGCCAGCAGTGAAGTTGACAGGGGAGTGAGGTACGAGCAGTACTTC
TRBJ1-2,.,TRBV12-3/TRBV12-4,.,CASSLSANYGYTF,TGTGCCAGCAGTTTGTCAGCTAACTATGGCTACACCTTC
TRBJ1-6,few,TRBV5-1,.,CASSGGTTNNSPLHF,TGCGCCAGCAGCGGCGGGACGACCAATAATTCACCCCTCCACTTT
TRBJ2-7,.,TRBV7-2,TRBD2,CASSFGTSEPYEQYF,TGTGCCAGCAGCTTCGGTACTAGCGAACCCTACGAGCAGTACTTC
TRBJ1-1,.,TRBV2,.,CASLEYTEAFF,TGTGCCAGCTTGGAGTACACTGAAGCTTTCTTT